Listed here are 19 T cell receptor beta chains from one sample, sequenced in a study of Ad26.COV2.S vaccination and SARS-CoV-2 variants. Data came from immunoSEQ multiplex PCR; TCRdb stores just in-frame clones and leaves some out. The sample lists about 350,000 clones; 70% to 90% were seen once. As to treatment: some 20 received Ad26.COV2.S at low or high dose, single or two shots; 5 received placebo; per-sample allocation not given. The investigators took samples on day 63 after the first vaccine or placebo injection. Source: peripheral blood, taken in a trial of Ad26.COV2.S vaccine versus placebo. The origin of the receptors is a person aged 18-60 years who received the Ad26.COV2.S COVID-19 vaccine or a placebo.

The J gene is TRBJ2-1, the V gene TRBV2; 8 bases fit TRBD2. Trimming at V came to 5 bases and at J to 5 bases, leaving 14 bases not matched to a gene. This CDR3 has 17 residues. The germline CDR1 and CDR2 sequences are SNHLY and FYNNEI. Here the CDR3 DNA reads TGTGCCAGCAGTCCACTATTATTAGCGGGACACCACAATGAGCAGTTCTTC. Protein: CASSPLLLAGHHNEQFF.

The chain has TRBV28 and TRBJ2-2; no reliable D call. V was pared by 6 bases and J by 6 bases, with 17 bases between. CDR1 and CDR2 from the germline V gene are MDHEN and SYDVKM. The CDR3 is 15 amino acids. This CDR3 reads CASSTPRRLPGELFF. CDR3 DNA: TGTGCCAGCAGCACCCCCAGGAGACTCCCCGGGGAGCTGTTTTTT.

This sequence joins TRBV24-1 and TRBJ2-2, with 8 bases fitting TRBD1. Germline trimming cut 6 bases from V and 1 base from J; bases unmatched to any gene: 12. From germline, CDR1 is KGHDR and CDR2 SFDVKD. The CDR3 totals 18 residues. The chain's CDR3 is CATSPYMGTGQNTGELFF. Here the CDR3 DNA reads TGTGCCACCAGTCCGTACATGGGGACAGGCCAGAACACCGGGGAGCTGTTTTTT.

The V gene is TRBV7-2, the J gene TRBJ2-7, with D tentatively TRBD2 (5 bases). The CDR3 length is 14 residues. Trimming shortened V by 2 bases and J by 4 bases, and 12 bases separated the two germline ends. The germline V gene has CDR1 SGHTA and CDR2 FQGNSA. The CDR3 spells CASSLILAPYEQYF. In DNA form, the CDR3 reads TGTGCCAGCAGCTTAATCCTAGCCCCTTACGAGCAGTACTTC.

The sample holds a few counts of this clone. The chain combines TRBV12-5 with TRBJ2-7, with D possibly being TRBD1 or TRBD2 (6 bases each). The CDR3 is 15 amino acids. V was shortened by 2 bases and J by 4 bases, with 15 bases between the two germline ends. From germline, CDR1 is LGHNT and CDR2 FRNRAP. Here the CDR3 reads CASGLSRGPLYEQYF. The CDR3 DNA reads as TGTGCTAGTGGTTTGAGCCGGGGGCCCTTGTACGAGCAGTACTTC.

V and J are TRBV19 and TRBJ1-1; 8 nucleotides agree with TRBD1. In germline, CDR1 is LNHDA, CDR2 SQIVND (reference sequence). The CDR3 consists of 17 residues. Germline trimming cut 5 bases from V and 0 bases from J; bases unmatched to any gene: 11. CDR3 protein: CASSLYPGQEMNTEAFF. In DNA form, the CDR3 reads TGTGCCAGTAGTCTATATCCGGGACAGGAGATGAACACTGAAGCTTTCTTT.

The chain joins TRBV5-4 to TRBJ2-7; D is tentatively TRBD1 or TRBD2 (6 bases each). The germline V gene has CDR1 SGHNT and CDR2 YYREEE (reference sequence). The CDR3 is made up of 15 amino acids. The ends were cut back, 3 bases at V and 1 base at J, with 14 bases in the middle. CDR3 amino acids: CASSWRGQGSYEQYF. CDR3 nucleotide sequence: TGTGCCAGCAGCTGGAGGGGCCAGGGGTCCTACGAGCAGTACTTC.

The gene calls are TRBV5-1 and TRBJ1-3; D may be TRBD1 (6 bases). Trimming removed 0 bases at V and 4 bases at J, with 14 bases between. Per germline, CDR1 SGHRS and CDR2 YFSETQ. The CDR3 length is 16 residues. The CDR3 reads CASSLGTTGIGNTIYF. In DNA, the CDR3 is TGCGCCAGCAGCTTGGGAACTACAGGGATCGGAAACACCATATATTTT.

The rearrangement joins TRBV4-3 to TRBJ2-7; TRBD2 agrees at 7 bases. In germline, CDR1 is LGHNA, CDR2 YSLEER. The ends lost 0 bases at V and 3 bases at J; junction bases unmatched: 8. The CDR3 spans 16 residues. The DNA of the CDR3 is TGCGCCAGCAGCCAAGATTTACAAGCGGGGAGCTACGAGCAGTACTTC. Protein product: CASSQDLQAGSYEQYF.

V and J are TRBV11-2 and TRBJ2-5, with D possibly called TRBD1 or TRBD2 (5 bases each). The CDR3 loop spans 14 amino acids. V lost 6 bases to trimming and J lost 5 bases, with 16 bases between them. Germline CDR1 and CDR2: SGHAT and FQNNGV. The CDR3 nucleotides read TGTGCCAGCAGTCCCGGACGAGGGACCGAGACCCAGTACTTC. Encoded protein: CASSPGRGTETQYF. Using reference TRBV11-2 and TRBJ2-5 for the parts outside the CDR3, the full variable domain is EAGVAQSPRYKIIEKRQSVAFWCNPISGHATLYWYQQILGQGPKLLIQFQNNGVVDDSQLPKDRFSAERLKGVDSTLKIQPAKLEDSAVYLCASSPGRGTETQYFGPGTRLLVL.

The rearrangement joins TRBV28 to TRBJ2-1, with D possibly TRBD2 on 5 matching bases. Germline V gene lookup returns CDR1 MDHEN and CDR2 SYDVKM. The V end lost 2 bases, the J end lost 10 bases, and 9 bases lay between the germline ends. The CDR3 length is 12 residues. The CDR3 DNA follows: TGTGCCAGCAGTTTAGCTAGCAGCGAGCAGTTCTTC. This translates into CASSLASSEQFF.

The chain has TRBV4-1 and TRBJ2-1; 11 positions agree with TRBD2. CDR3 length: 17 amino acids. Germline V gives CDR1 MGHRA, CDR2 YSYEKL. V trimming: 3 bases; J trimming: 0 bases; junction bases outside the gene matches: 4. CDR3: CASSQGLADPSYNEQFF. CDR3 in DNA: TGCGCCAGCAGCCAGGGACTAGCGGATCCCTCCTACAATGAGCAGTTCTTC.

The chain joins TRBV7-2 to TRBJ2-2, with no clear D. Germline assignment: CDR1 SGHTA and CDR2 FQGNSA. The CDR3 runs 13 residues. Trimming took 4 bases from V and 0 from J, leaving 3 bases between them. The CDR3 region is CASSSPNTGELFF. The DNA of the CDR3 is TGTGCCAGCAGCTCCCCGAACACCGGGGAGCTGTTTTTT. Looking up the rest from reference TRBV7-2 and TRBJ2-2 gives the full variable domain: GAGVSQSPSNKVTEKGKDVELRCDPISGHTALYWYRQSLGQGLEFLIYFQGNSAPDKSGLPSDRFSAERTGGSVSTLTIQRTQQEDSAVYLCASSSPNTGELFFGEGSRLTVL.

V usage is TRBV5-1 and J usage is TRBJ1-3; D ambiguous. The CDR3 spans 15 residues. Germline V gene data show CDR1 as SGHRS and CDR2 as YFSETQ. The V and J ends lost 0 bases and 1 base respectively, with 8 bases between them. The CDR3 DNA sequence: TGCGCCAGCAGCTTGGATGGCGGGTCTGGAAACACCATATATTTT. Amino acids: CASSLDGGSGNTIYF.

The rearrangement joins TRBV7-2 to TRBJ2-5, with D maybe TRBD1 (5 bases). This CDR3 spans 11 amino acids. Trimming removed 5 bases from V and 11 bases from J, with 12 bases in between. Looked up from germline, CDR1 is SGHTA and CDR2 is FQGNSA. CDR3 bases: TGTGCCAGCAGCCCAGGACAACCACAGTACTTC. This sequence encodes CASSPGQPQYF.

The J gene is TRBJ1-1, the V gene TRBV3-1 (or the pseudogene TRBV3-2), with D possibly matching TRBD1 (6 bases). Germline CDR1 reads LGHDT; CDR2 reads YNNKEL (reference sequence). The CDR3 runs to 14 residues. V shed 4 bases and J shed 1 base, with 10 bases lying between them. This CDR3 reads CASSRGQRNTEAFF. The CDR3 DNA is TGTGCCAGCAGCCGAGGACAGCGGAACACTGAAGCTTTCTTT.

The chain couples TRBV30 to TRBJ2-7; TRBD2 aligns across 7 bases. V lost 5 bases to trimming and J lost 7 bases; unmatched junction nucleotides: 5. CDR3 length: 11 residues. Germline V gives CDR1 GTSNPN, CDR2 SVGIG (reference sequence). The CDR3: CAWHLGGEQYF. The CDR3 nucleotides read TGTGCCTGGCATCTGGGGGGGGAGCAGTACTTC.

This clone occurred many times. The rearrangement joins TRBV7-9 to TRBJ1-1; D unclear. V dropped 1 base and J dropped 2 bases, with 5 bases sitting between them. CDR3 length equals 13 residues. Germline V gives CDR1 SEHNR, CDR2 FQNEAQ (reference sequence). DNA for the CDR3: TGTGCCAGCAGCTTAGACAGTAACACTGAAGCTTTCTTT. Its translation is CASSLDSNTEAFF.

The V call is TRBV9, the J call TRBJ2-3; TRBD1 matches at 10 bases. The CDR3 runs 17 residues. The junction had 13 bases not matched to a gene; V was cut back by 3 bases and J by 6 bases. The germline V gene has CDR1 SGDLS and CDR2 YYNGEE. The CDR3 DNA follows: TGTGCCAGCAGCGGGTCCGGGACAGGGGTTGTCGTGGATACGCAGTATTTT. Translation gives CASSGSGTGVVVDTQYF.